Detailed here is one T cell receptor beta chain. The source of the sample is a study of blood T cell repertoires in COVID-19. Sequencing was performed with immunoSEQ multiplex PCR; in TCRdb, only in-frame clones are kept and a portion is missing. The sample contains about 160,000 clones, 75% to 85% of which appear only once. Deletions cut 7 bases from V and 6 bases from J, with 18 bases between. CDR3 length: 13 amino acids. Per the germline V gene, CDR1 is SQVTM and CDR2 is ANQGSEA. This clonotype was sampled from a woman aged 55 to 70 with COVID-19, enrolled during active disease. This chain links TRBV29-1 with TRBJ1-1; D is possibly TRBD1 (5 bases). The source material was peripheral blood. In DNA, the CDR3 is TGCAGCGCGCAACCAGGGAATTCGGCTGAAGCTTTCTTT. This encodes CSAQPGNSAEAFF.